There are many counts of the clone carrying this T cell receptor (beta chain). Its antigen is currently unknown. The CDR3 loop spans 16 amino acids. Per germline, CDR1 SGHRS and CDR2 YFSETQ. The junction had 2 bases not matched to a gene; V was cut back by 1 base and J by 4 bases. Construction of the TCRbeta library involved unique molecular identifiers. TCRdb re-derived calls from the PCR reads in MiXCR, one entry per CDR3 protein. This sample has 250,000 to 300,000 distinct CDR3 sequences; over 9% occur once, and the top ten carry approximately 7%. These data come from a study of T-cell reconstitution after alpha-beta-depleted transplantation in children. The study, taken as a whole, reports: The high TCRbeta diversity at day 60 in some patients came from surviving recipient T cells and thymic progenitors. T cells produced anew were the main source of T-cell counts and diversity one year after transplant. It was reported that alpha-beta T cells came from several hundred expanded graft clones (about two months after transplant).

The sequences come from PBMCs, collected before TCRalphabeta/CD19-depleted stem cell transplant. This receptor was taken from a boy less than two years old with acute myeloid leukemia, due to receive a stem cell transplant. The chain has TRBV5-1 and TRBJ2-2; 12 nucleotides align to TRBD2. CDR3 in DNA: TGCGCCAGCAGCTTGACTAGCGGGGGGCTCACCGGGGAGCTGTTTTTT. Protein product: CASSLTSGGLTGELFF.